The 31 T cell receptor beta chains reported below all come from one sample, sequenced in a study of blood T cell repertoires in COVID-19. TCRdb's table, derived via immunoSEQ multiplex PCR, lists solely in-frame clones and lacks some. The table lists 400,000 to 550,000 clones, around 90% of them singletons. The sequencing sample was made of PBMCs or T cells enriched from blood (not recorded which). The receptors here all came from a young woman with acute COVID-19.

This clone was seen a few times. The chain couples TRBV27 to TRBJ1-2, with D perhaps TRBD1 (5 bases). V shed 0 bases and J shed 4 bases, with 12 bases lying between them. Germline V gene lookup returns CDR1 MNHEY and CDR2 SMNVEV (reference sequence). CDR3 size: 15 residues. As DNA, the CDR3 is TGTGCCAGCAGTTTATCGGGGGGATTGGGCTATGGCTACACCTTC. This gives the protein CASSLSGGLGYGYTF.

V is TRBV18 and J is TRBJ1-6, with no clear D. Germline V lookup: CDR1 KGHSH, CDR2 LQKENI. This CDR3 comprises 16 residues. Trimming took off 3 bases at V and 0 bases at J, with 9 bases between the two ends. CDR3 in amino acids: CASSPSVSSYNSPLHF. The CDR3 region has the DNA TGTGCCAGCTCACCCTCGGTGAGCTCCTATAATTCACCCCTCCACTTT. Using reference TRBV18 and TRBJ1-6 for the parts outside the CDR3, the full variable domain is NAGVMQNPRHLVRRRGQEARLRCSPMKGHSHVYWYRQLPEEGLKFMVYLQKENIIDESGMPKERFSAEFPKEGPSILRIQQVVRGDSAAYFCASSPSVSSYNSPLHFGNGTRLTVT.

CDR3 sequence reads: CASSLEGGTEAFF. The CDR3 DNA is TGTGCCAGCAGTTTAGAGGGTGGCACTGAAGCTTTCTTT. V and J are TRBV28 and TRBJ1-1; the D is unclear. CDR1 is MDHEN, CDR2 SYDVKM, per germline. V gave up 2 bases and J gave up 4 bases, with 8 bases separating them. The CDR3 totals 13 residues.

This sequence joins TRBV27 and TRBJ1-2, with D uncertain. Germline V gene data show CDR1 as MNHEY and CDR2 as SMNVEV (reference sequence). This CDR3 contains 12 residues. V shed 10 bases and J shed 4 bases, with 13 bases lying between them. This chain's CDR3 is CATKTRVYGYTF. The CDR3 DNA reads TGTGCCACCAAAACCCGGGTCTATGGCTACACCTTC.

For the CDR3, the DNA is TGTGCCAGCAGTTCTCTTTTGGACAATGAAGCTTTCTTT. This gives the protein CASSSLLDNEAFF. V gene TRBV12-3 or TRBV12-4 combines with J gene TRBJ1-1, with D tentatively TRBD1 (5 bases). The CDR3 totals 13 residues. The ends were cut back, 4 bases at V and 7 bases at J, with 13 bases in the middle.

This clone was counted a single time. The J gene is TRBJ2-5, the V gene TRBV23-1, with 10 positions matching TRBD1. TRBV23-1 is labeled an ORF, and its function is uncertain. Losses at the gene ends were 0 bases for V and 2 bases for J; bases not matched to a gene: 0. This CDR3 is built from 15 residues. The CDR3 here is CASSQSDRGQETQYF. CDR3 bases: TGCGCCAGCAGTCAATCGGACAGGGGGCAAGAGACCCAGTACTTC.

The chain employs TRBV21-1 and TRBJ2-7; the table's D gene call, TRBD2, was not cross checked with the DNA. TRBV21-1 is a listed pseudogene. The CDR3 has 16 residues. The DNA of the CDR3 is TGTGCCACCCCCTGTATAAGAGCGGGACACCTGCTAGAGCAGTACTTC. Translation: CATPCIRAGHLLEQYF.

The genes are TRBV29-1 and TRBJ1-3, with D possibly being TRBD1 (6 bases). The CDR3 sequence is 17 residues long. The germline V and J ends were trimmed by 7 bases and 0 bases, with 22 bases remaining between them. The germline CDR1 and CDR2 sequences are SQVTM and ANQGSEA. CDR3 residues: CSAVGRGKGSSGNTIYF. In DNA form, the CDR3 reads TGCAGCGCTGTGGGCAGGGGTAAGGGGTCCTCTGGAAACACCATATATTTT.

The genes are TRBV11-2 and TRBJ1-4; D is uncertain. CDR1 SGHAT and CDR2 FQNNGV come from the germline V gene. The CDR3 is 12 residues long. V was clipped by 3 bases and J by 7 bases, with 6 bases between them. CDR3 region: CASSFRTEKLFF. In nucleotides, the CDR3 is TGTGCCAGCAGCTTCAGAACTGAAAAACTGTTTTTT.

This clone was seen a single time. V gene TRBV28 combines with J gene TRBJ1-1; 10 bases match TRBD1. J was trimmed by 2 bases and V by 6 bases; bases with no gene match: 3. Germline values: CDR1 MDHEN, CDR2 SYDVKM. The CDR3 sequence is 14 residues long. DNA of the CDR3: TGTGCCAGCAGCAGACAGGGGGCAAACACTGAAGCTTTCTTT. Protein sequence: CASSRQGANTEAFF. The full variable domain, with the rest looked up from reference TRBV28 and TRBJ1-1, is DVKVTQSSRYLVKRTGEKVFLECVQDMDHENMFWYRQDPGLGLRLIYFSYDVKMKEKGDIPEGYSVSREKKERFSLILESASTNQTSMYLCASSRQGANTEAFFGQGTRLTVV.

The chain has TRBV4-1 and TRBJ2-1; 8 bases match TRBD2. CDR1 is MGHRA, CDR2 YSYEKL, per germline. This CDR3 has 14 amino acids. V was pared by 0 bases and J by 8 bases, with 3 bases of the junction left unmatched. The CDR3 DNA sequence: TGCGCCAGCAGCCAAGACGTCGGGGGGGATGAGCAGTTCTTC. Its protein is CASSQDVGGDEQFF.

The CDR3: CASSQQVTPSGNTIYF. The CDR3 nucleotides are TGTGCCAGCAGCCAACAGGTCACTCCCTCTGGAAACACCATATATTTT. The V gene is TRBV14, the J gene TRBJ1-3; D remains unclear. Germline CDR1 is SGHDN and CDR2 is FVKESK. Deletions cut 2 bases from V and 0 bases from J, with 11 bases between. The CDR3 has 16 amino acids.

The chain uses TRBV11-2 and TRBJ2-3; TRBD2 might be the D (5 bases). Germline loops: CDR1 SGHAT, CDR2 FQNNGV. V shed 1 base and J shed 0 bases, with 11 bases lying between them. This CDR3 has 16 residues. This CDR3 is CASSLGAGFSTDTQYF. The CDR3 nucleotides are TGTGCCAGCAGCTTAGGGGCGGGTTTTAGCACAGATACGCAGTATTTT. The entire variable domain, with the rest obtained from reference TRBV11-2 and TRBJ2-3, is as follows: EAGVAQSPRYKIIEKRQSVAFWCNPISGHATLYWYQQILGQGPKLLIQFQNNGVVDDSQLPKDRFSAERLKGVDSTLKIQPAKLEDSAVYLCASSLGAGFSTDTQYFGPGTRLTVL.

This clone was detected only a few times. The chain is built from TRBV5-1 and TRBJ1-6; no reliable D call. CDR1 and CDR2 (germline): SGHRS, YFSETQ. This CDR3 has 12 residues. V lost 4 bases, J lost 6 bases, and 5 bases lay in between. CDR3 in DNA: TGCGCCAGCAGCCGGGGTAATTCACCCCTCCACTTT. It translates to CASSRGNSPLHF.

The table lists this clone with a few counts. This chain uses TRBV10-3 with TRBJ1-5; maybe TRBD1 (6 bases). The CDR3 loop spans 14 amino acids. Germline loops: CDR1 ENHRY, CDR2 SYGVKD. Trimming removed 4 bases at V and 3 bases at J, with 10 bases between. The CDR3 bases are TGTGCCATCAGTGCGGACAGCTACAATCAGCCCCAGCATTTT. This gives the protein CAISADSYNQPQHF.

V and J are TRBV6-2 or TRBV6-3 and TRBJ1-1, with 7 bases lining up with TRBD1. Germline CDR1 is MNHEY and CDR2 is SVGEGT. The CDR3 contains 16 residues. V trimming: 0 bases; J trimming: 4 bases; junction bases outside the gene matches: 8. The CDR3, as DNA: TGTGCCAGCAGTTACTCGAGGACAGGTCTTTTCACTGAAGCTTTCTTT. Its translation is CASSYSRTGLFTEAFF.

By share, this clone ranks as medium-sized. V is TRBV15 and J is TRBJ1-3; 8 bases are shared with TRBD1. The CDR3 runs to 16 residues. CDR1 is LNHNV and CDR2 is YYDKDF in the germline V gene (reference sequence). V shed 3 bases, J shed 2 bases, and the junction held 6 bases outside the gene matches. CDR3 loop: CATSRPLDRAGNTIYF. CDR3 DNA sequence: TGTGCCACCAGCAGGCCTCTGGACAGGGCTGGAAACACCATATATTTT.

The genes are TRBV11-2 and TRBJ1-3; D call uncertain. In germline, CDR1 is SGHAT, CDR2 FQNNGV. This CDR3 has 14 amino acids. V was clipped by 3 bases and J by 0 bases, with 6 bases between them. The CDR3 nucleotides read TGTGCCAGCAGCTTTCTGTACTCTGGAAACACCATATATTTT. It translates to CASSFLYSGNTIYF.

V usage is TRBV27 and J usage is TRBJ1-6; D gene unclear. Germline-derived CDR1 and CDR2 are MNHEY and SMNVEV (reference sequence). The V end lost 6 bases, the J end lost 0 bases, and 9 bases lay between the germline ends. The CDR3 runs to 15 residues. The CDR3 region is CASRLLSSYNSPLHF. The DNA for the CDR3 is TGTGCCAGCAGGTTGTTGAGCTCCTATAATTCACCCCTCCACTTT.

This clone was seen a single time. The CDR3 sequence is CASSVMQGFPNIQYF. CDR3 DNA: TGTGCCAGCAGCGTTATGCAGGGGTTCCCTAACATTCAGTACTTC. This chain uses TRBV2 with TRBJ2-4, with D perhaps TRBD1 (6 bases). This CDR3 comprises 15 residues. Trimming left V 6 bases short and J 7 bases short, with 19 bases between. CDR1 and CDR2 (germline): SNHLY, FYNNEI.

The V gene is TRBV2, the J gene TRBJ2-1; maybe TRBD2 (5 bases). Germline CDR1 SNHLY, CDR2 FYNNEI. The CDR3 sequence is 14 residues long. V shed 2 bases and J shed 6 bases, with 11 bases lying between them. DNA for the CDR3: TGTGCCAGCAGTGAATGGGGAGCCCGCAATGAGCAGTTCTTC. This codes for CASSEWGARNEQFF.

The chain carries TRBV13 and TRBJ1-1; D is undetermined. This CDR3 comprises 15 residues. Germline CDR1 and CDR2: PRHDT and FYEKMQ (reference sequence). V lost 5 bases, J lost 1 base, and 14 bases lay in between. CDR3 DNA: TGTGCCAGCAGCCCGACCGACTCCCCGAACACTGAAGCTTTCTTT. Translating it yields CASSPTDSPNTEAFF.

V is TRBV7-8 and J is TRBJ1-1; the D is unclear. CDR3 length: 14 residues. From germline, CDR1 is SGHVS and CDR2 FQNEAQ. V lost 5 bases to trimming and J lost 2 bases, with 12 bases between them. In DNA, the CDR3 is TGTGCCAGCAGCCCCACACCGACAAACACTGAAGCTTTCTTT. Translated, it gives CASSPTPTNTEAFF.

The chain employs TRBV15 and TRBJ2-1, with D perhaps TRBD1 (5 bases). Germline loops: CDR1 LNHNV, CDR2 YYDKDF (reference sequence). The CDR3 runs 16 residues. V was cut by 0 bases and J by 0 bases, with 9 bases left in between. In DNA form, the CDR3 reads TGTGCCACCAGCAGAGAAAGGACAAGCTCCTACAATGAGCAGTTCTTC. It specifies CATSRERTSSYNEQFF.

The genes are TRBV7-3 and TRBJ2-4; 10 bases agree with TRBD1. The CDR3 sequence is 13 residues long. CDR1 is SGHTA, CDR2 FQGTGA, per germline. With 6 bases clipped from V and 8 bases from J, the junction kept 4 bases outside the gene matches. The CDR3 DNA is TGTGCCAGCAGTAAGGACAGGGGGGACATTCAGTACTTC. The encoded protein is CASSKDRGDIQYF.

V is TRBV2 and J is TRBJ2-5; D is possibly TRBD1 (6 bases). CDR3 length: 12 amino acids. Germline V gives CDR1 SNHLY, CDR2 FYNNEI. The CDR3 DNA is TGTGCAGGGATAGGGCAGGGGGAGACCCAGTACTTC. Residues: CAGIGQGETQYF.

The rearrangement links TRBV10-3 to TRBJ2-7, with 7 bases lining up with TRBD2. The CDR3 has 15 amino acids. V shed 3 bases, J shed 5 bases, and the junction held 10 bases outside the gene matches. CDR1 is ENHRY, CDR2 SYGVKD, per germline. The CDR3 bases are TGTGCCATCAGTGACCCCGGACTAGTACGCGACGAGCAGTACTTC. The encoded protein is CAISDPGLVRDEQYF.

The J gene is TRBJ1-1, the V gene TRBV7-2, with 7 bases fitting TRBD1. The CDR3 spans 13 residues. J was trimmed by 4 bases and V by 5 bases; bases with no gene match: 4. CDR1 SGHTA and CDR2 FQGNSA come from the germline V gene. The CDR3 nucleotides read TGTGCCAGCAGCCCGACAGGGTTCACTGAAGCTTTCTTT. Protein: CASSPTGFTEAFF. Full variable domain (rest looked up from reference TRBV7-2 and TRBJ1-1): GAGVSQSPSNKVTEKGKDVELRCDPISGHTALYWYRQSLGQGLEFLIYFQGNSAPDKSGLPSDRFSAERTGGSVSTLTIQRTQQEDSAVYLCASSPTGFTEAFFGQGTRLTVV.

CDR3 amino acids: CACAGGGEKLFF. The CDR3 DNA is TGTGCCTGCGCAGGGGGCGGAGAAAAACTGTTTTTT. The chain links TRBV30 to TRBJ1-4; 8 bases align to TRBD1. With V trimmed by 6 bases and J by 8 bases, 5 bases remained unmatched. The CDR3 runs to 12 residues. Per germline, CDR1 GTSNPN and CDR2 SVGIG (reference sequence).

The chain is built from TRBV18 and TRBJ1-5; D gene uncertain. CDR1 and CDR2 from the germline V gene are KGHSH and LQKENI. The CDR3 is made up of 14 amino acids. The germline V and J ends were trimmed by 6 bases and 1 base, with 10 bases remaining between them. The CDR3 bases are TGTGCCAGCTCTCGAACCCAGAGCAATCAGCCCCAGCATTTT. This encodes CASSRTQSNQPQHF.

This clone was detected only a few times. This chain links TRBV4-3 with TRBJ1-6; D not certain. The V end was cut by 0 bases, the J end by 7 bases, with 13 bases between. CDR3 length: 16 residues. Germline CDR1 reads LGHNA; CDR2 reads YSLEER. CDR3 bases: TGCGCCAGCAGCCAAGATGTGGGCAGCTCCAATTCACCCCTCCACTTT. Translating gives CASSQDVGSSNSPLHF.